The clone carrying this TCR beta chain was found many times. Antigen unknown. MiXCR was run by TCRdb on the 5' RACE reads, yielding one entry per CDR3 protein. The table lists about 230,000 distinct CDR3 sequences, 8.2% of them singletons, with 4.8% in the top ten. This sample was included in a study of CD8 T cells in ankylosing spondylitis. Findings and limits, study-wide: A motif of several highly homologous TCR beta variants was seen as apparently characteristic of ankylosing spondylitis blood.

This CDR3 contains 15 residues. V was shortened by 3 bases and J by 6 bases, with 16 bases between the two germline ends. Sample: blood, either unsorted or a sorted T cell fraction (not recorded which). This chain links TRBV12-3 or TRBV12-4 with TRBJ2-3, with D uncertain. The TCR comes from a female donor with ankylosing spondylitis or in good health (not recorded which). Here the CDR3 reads CASSFSRPLTDTQYF. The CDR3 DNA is TGTGCCAGCAGTTTTAGTCGGCCGCTGACGGATACGCAGTATTTT.